A selection of T cell receptor beta chains follows, all from one sample in a study of regulatory T cells in long-lasting Graves disease. One entry per CDR3 protein results from TCRdb running MiXCR on the multiplex PCR reads. The table has roughly 500,000 distinct CDR3 sequences, around a fifth seen once; the top ten hold about 7%. Here the sequenced sample was peripheral blood mononuclear cells (PBMCs), taken when the disease was refractory, from a patient treated with antithyroid drugs. Receptor source: a female donor with Graves disease. The CDR3 runs from the conserved cysteine through the conserved F or W. A D gene is named only where the DNA matches it firmly. Some rows have no size entry. The others give once, few or many, or a class for an expanded clone.

TRBD2	TRBV20-1	many	TRBJ2-5	TGCAGTGCCACGGGCGGGCGGGGGAACGATATAGAGACCCAGTACTTC	CSATGGRGNDIETQYF
-	TRBV28	many	TRBJ1-4	TGTGCCAGCAGTTTATATTTTCTTAATGAAAAACTGTTTTTT	CASSLYFLNEKLFF
-	TRBV29-1	-	TRBJ1-1	TGCAGCGCCGGTGACACTGAAGCTTTCTTT	CSAGDTEAFF
TRBD1	TRBV24-1	many	TRBJ2-7	TGTGCCACCAGTGAACGGACAGGGGGCTCCTACGAGCAGTACTTC	CATSERTGGSYEQYF
-	TRBV19	few	TRBJ1-1	TGTGCCAGTAGTGAACAGGGAAGGCGGAACACTGAAGCTTTCTTT	CASSEQGRRNTEAFF
-	TRBV7-2	many	TRBJ2-7	TGTGCCAGCAGTTTACCCCCACCAGCGGAGAACGAGCAGTACTTC	CASSLPPPAENEQYF
TRBD1	TRBV24-1	many	TRBJ2-1	TGTGCCACCAGTGACCATGGACAGGGAAGCTCCTACAATGAGCAGTTCTTC	CATSDHGQGSSYNEQFF
-	TRBV28	few	TRBJ2-1	TGTGCCAGCAGTTTTGGTCCCCAAGGGAGGCCGGGTGTGGATGAGCAGTTCTTC	CASSFGPQGRPGVDEQFF
-	TRBV3-1	-	TRBJ1-2	TGTGCCAGCAGCTCGGACATAGGTGGCTACACCTTC	CASSSDIGGYTF
TRBD1	TRBV6-2/TRBV6-3	-	TRBJ2-6	TGTGCCAGCAGCTCCGCGGGACAGGTGGGCCTCTCTGGGGCCAACGTCCTGACTTTC	CASSSAGQVGLSGANVLTF
TRBD1	TRBV12-3/TRBV12-4	-	TRBJ1-5	TGTGCCAGCTCCAGCAGGGGGCTTTTCTCTAGCAATCAGCCCCAGCATTTT	CASSSRGLFSSNQPQHF
TRBD1	TRBV12-3/TRBV12-4	many	TRBJ1-1	TGTGCCAGCAGTCCCACTCCGGGACAGGGGAACACTGAAGCTTTCTTT	CASSPTPGQGNTEAFF
TRBD1	TRBV2	many	TRBJ1-1	TGTGCCAGCAGTGGCGGACAGGGGTTAATGAACACTGAAGCTTTCTTT	CASSGGQGLMNTEAFF
TRBD2	TRBV5-1	few	TRBJ2-7	TGCGCCAGCAGCCCCCGACCCAGACTAGCGGAGGCCTACGAGCAGTACTTC	CASSPRPRLAEAYEQYF
-	TRBV11-2	many	TRBJ2-4	TGTGCCAGCAGCTTAGATGGCAAGGGTAACATTCAGTACTTC	CASSLDGKGNIQYF
TRBD1	TRBV6-2/TRBV6-3	many	TRBJ1-1	TGTGCCAGCAGTTTCGGGACAGGGGGCTTCACTGAAGCTTTCTTT	CASSFGTGGFTEAFF
-	TRBV5-5	-	TRBJ1-1	TGTGCCAGCAGCTTGGGTCCCGGGACCCTGGGCACTGAAGCTTTCTTT	CASSLGPGTLGTEAFF
-	TRBV10-3	-	TRBJ2-5	TGTGCCATCAGCCCCGTTGGGGAGACCCAGTACTTC	CAISPVGETQYF
-	TRBV7-2	many	TRBJ1-1	TGTGCCAGCAGCTTAGCAGCGGTTACAGGGAACACTGAAGCTTTCTTT	CASSLAAVTGNTEAFF
-	TRBV7-8	-	TRBJ1-1	TGTGCCAGCAGCTTAAGGGGGGAGTCTGAAGCTTTCTTT	CASSLRGESEAFF
-	TRBV3-1	once	TRBJ1-1	TGTGCCAGCAGCCAAAGCGTGGGGGCCGGTGAAGCTTTCTTT	CASSQSVGAGEAFF
-	TRBV5-1	many	TRBJ2-4	TGCGCCAGCAGCCCACGCCCGGACGTGGGGAACATTCAGTACTTC	CASSPRPDVGNIQYF
TRBD1	TRBV6-1	many	TRBJ1-5	TGTGCCAGCAGTGATTGGGGGACAGGGGTAATAGGCAATCAGCCCCAGCATTTT	CASSDWGTGVIGNQPQHF
-	TRBV6-1	many	TRBJ1-1	TGTGCCAGCAGTGAATTCGGCCAGAACACTGAAGCTTTCTTT	CASSEFGQNTEAFF
TRBD2	TRBV20-1	-	TRBJ2-2	TGCAGTGCTGGCTCAGCGGGGGGGAGCACCGGGGAGCTGTTTTTT	CSAGSAGGSTGELFF
TRBD2	TRBV20-1	-	TRBJ2-5	TGCAGTGCCCTAAATAGCGGGAGGCAGACCCAGTACTTC	CSALNSGRQTQYF
TRBD1	TRBV20-1	few	TRBJ2-2	TGCAGTGCCCGGACAGGGGCGCAACCCGGGGAGCTGTTTTTT	CSARTGAQPGELFF
-	TRBV7-9	-	TRBJ2-2	TGTGCCAGCAGCCATTCGGGGTTTTTGGAGCTGTTTTTT	CASSHSGFLELFF
TRBD2	TRBV20-1	few	TRBJ2-7	TGCAGTGCTGTAGAGACTAGCGGTTTCTACGAGCAGTACTTC	CSAVETSGFYEQYF
-	TRBV11-2	many	TRBJ2-5	TGTGCCAGCAGCTTAGGGAGGGGGCTAAAGGAGACCCAGTACTTC	CASSLGRGLKETQYF
-	TRBV29-1	few	TRBJ2-7	TGCAGCGTGGGTACAGGGACTACAGACCCTTACGAGCAGTACTTC	CSVGTGTTDPYEQYF
TRBD1	TRBV11-1	many	TRBJ1-1	TGTGCCAGCAGCTTGTCGCTGTCAGGGGGCGGTATTGACACTGAAGCTTTCTTT	CASSLSLSGGGIDTEAFF
TRBD1	TRBV6-5	many	TRBJ2-7	TGTGCCAGCAGTTACTGGGGGACAGGGGTCGACGAGCAGTACTTC	CASSYWGTGVDEQYF
TRBD2	TRBV28	-	TRBJ2-7	TGTGCCAGCACCCAGAGCGGGAGTAGGCACTACGAGCAGTACTTC	CASTQSGSRHYEQYF
-	TRBV6-1	many	TRBJ1-1	TGTGCCAGCAGATGGCGGGGAGGGACTGAAGCTTTCTTT	CASRWRGGTEAFF
TRBD1	TRBV6-1	many	TRBJ2-5	TGTGCCAGCAGCTTTACAGGGGTGGCGGAGACCCAGTACTTC	CASSFTGVAETQYF
-	TRBV20-1	-	TRBJ2-5	TGCAGTGCTAGAGATGGAGGCAGCTACCAAGAGACCCAGTACTTC	CSARDGGSYQETQYF
-	TRBV11-2	many	TRBJ2-5	TGTGCCAGCAGCATCCGCCCTGGTTCAGAAGAGACCCAGTACTTC	CASSIRPGSEETQYF
-	TRBV13	-	TRBJ1-2	TGTGCCAGCACCGAACCCCAGGAGATCTATGGCTACACCTTC	CASTEPQEIYGYTF
-	TRBV7-9	many	TRBJ2-7	TGTGCCAGCAGCGAATTCTACGAGCAGTACTTC	CASSEFYEQYF
TRBD1	TRBV29-1	few	TRBJ1-1	TGCAGCGTTTGCGGTGACAGGGAGGGTGAAGCTTTCTTT	CSVCGDREGEAFF
-	TRBV30	many	TRBJ1-1	TGTGCCTCGGTACACACTGAAGCTTTCTTT	CASVHTEAFF
-	TRBV5-1	-	TRBJ2-7	TGCGCCAGCAGCTCCGCAACAGGGTTTTCCTACGAGCAGTACTTC	CASSSATGFSYEQYF
-	TRBV7-8	many	TRBJ1-5	TGTGCCAGCAGCCCAGCCTTGGGGGGCAATCAGCCCCAGCATTTT	CASSPALGGNQPQHF
TRBD1	TRBV28	few	TRBJ2-3	TGTGCCAGCAGTCGATTACAGGGGTCTAGCACAGATACGCAGTATTTT	CASSRLQGSSTDTQYF
-	TRBV7-3	-	TRBJ2-1	TGTGCCAGCGGGACTGGGCCCCGTGAGCAGTTCTTC	CASGTGPREQFF
-	TRBV4-1	-	TRBJ1-4	TGCGCCAGCAGCTCCCCTCCCGGGAAGCTCGAAAAACTGTTTTTT	CASSSPPGKLEKLFF
-	TRBV28	many	TRBJ1-4	TGTGCCAGCAGTGGAGGGGCTTTAGCGGAAAAACTGTTTTTT	CASSGGALAEKLFF
-	TRBV4-2	-	TRBJ1-1	TGTGCCAGCAGCCAAGCAAAGGTTGGGGCCACTGAAGCTTTCTTT	CASSQAKVGATEAFF
-	TRBV7-3	-	TRBJ2-7	TGTGCCAGCAGCTTGGATTCGGCCTACGAGCAGTACTTC	CASSLDSAYEQYF
-	TRBV6-1	few	TRBJ2-2	TGTGCCAGCAGTCCCATGATCTCCACCGGGGAGCTGTTTTTT	CASSPMISTGELFF
-	TRBV28	many	TRBJ1-6	TGTGCCAGCAGTTCCTCCGACGGGAGCTATAATTCACCCCTCCACTTT	CASSSSDGSYNSPLHF
-	TRBV24-1	few	TRBJ2-3	TGTGCCACCAGTGATCCCTCGGCAGGAGCCAGAGATACGCAGTATTTT	CATSDPSAGARDTQYF
TRBD2	TRBV20-1	-	TRBJ2-2	TGCAGTGCTAGACTCCGGACTAGGGGCGAAACCGGGGAGCTGTTTTTT	CSARLRTRGETGELFF
TRBD2	TRBV13	few	TRBJ2-7	TGTGCCAGCAACTCGGGACTAGCGGGATCCTACGAGCAGTACTTC	CASNSGLAGSYEQYF
TRBD1	TRBV24-1	-	TRBJ2-2	TGTGCCACCAAGGCAGGGGGGAACACCGGGGAGCTGTTTTTT	CATKAGGNTGELFF
-	TRBV20-1	many	TRBJ2-7	TGCAGTGCTAGTCCGGACAGCGATCGCGAGCAGTACTTC	CSASPDSDREQYF